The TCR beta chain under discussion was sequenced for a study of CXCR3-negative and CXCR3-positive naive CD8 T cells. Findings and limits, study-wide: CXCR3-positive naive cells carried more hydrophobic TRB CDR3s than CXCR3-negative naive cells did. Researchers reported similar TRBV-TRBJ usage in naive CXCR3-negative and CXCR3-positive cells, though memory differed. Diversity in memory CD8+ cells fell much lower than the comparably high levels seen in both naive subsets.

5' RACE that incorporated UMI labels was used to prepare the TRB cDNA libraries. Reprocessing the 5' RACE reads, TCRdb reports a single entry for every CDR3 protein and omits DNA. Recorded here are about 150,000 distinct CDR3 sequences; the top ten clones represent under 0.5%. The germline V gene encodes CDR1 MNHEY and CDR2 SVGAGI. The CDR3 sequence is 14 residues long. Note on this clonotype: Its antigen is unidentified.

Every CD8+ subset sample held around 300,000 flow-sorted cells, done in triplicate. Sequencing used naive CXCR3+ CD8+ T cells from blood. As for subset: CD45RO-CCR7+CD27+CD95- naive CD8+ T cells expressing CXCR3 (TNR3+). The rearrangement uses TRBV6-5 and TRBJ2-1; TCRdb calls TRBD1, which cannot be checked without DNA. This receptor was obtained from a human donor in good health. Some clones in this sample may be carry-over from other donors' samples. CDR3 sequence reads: CASSSGTARNEQFF.